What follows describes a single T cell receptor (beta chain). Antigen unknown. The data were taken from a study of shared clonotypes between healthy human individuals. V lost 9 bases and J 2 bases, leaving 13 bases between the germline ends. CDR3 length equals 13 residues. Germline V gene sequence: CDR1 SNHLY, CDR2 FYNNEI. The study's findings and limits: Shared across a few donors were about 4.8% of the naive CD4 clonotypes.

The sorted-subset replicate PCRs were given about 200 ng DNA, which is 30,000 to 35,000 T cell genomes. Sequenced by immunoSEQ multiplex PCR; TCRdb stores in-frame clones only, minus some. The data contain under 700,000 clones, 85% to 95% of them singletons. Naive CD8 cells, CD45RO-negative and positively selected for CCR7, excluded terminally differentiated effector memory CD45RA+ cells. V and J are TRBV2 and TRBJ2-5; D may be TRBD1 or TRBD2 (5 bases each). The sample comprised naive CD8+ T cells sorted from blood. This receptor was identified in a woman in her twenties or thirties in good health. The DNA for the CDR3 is TGTGCCAGGACCGAAGAGGGGCAAGAGACCCAGTACTTC. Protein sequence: CARTEEGQETQYF.